Below are 19 T cell receptor beta chains sequenced from a single sample in a study of cytomegalovirus exposure and HLA in healthy donors. PCR employed 60 Vbeta and 13 Jbeta primers. Sequencing used immunoSEQ multiplex PCR; TCRdb keeps in-frame clones, though not all of them. Found here are some 120,000 clones, less than 80% of them singletons; the top ten hold around 4%. The sequencing sample was made of PBMCs. The origin of the receptors is a man in his forties in good health and CMV-seropositive.

The V gene is TRBV13, the J gene TRBJ2-7; 10 bases align to TRBD2. J lost 0 bases, V lost 8 bases, and 4 bases had no gene match. CDR1 and CDR2 from the germline V gene are PRHDT and FYEKMQ (reference sequence). The CDR3 consists of 14 residues. The DNA for the CDR3 is TGTGCCAGCCAACTAGCGGGGCTCTCCTACGAGCAGTACTTC. Protein sequence: CASQLAGLSYEQYF.

The chain joins TRBV21-1 to TRBJ2-2; the DNA was not compared with TRBD1, the D call given in the table. TRBV21-1 is a pseudogene. This CDR3 spans 16 amino acids. CDR3 DNA: TGTGCCAGCAGCACCGGACAGGGGCTGAACACCGGGGAGCTGTTTTTT. This encodes CASSTGQGLNTGELFF.

The V gene is TRBV27, the J gene TRBJ2-5; D ambiguous. Germline CDR1 reads MNHEY; CDR2 reads SMNVEV (reference sequence). V lost 0 bases and J lost 7, with 9 bases in between. The CDR3 is 13 amino acids. In DNA form, the CDR3 reads TGTGCCAGCAGTTTATCCGACTTAGGGACCCAGTACTTC. This sequence encodes CASSLSDLGTQYF.

The chain recombines TRBV7-2 with TRBJ2-7; D may be TRBD1 (5 bases). This CDR3 comprises 14 residues. V was pared by 5 bases and J by 7 bases, with 18 bases between. The V gene's germline CDR1 is SGHTA and CDR2 FQGNSA. As DNA, the CDR3 is TGTGCCAGCAGCATCAGCCAGGGTAACGGAGAGCAGTACTTC. This gives the protein CASSISQGNGEQYF.

V is TRBV5-1 and J is TRBJ2-7; TRBD1 matches at 10 bases. The CDR3 length is 15 residues. CDR1 SGHRS and CDR2 YFSETQ come from the germline V gene. V was clipped by 6 bases and J by 1 base; unmatched bases: 7. CDR3 DNA: TGCGCCAGCAATTCTCCGGGACAGGGGTCCTACGAGCAGTACTTC. It is translated as CASNSPGQGSYEQYF. Combining the CDR3 with reference TRBV5-1 and TRBJ2-7 gives the whole variable domain KAGVTQTPRYLIKTRGQQVTLSCSPISGHRSVSWYQQTPGQGLQFLFEYFSETQRNKGNFPGRFSGRQFSNSRSEMNVSTLELGDSALYLCASNSPGQGSYEQYFGPGTRLTVT.

The chain employs TRBV28 and TRBJ1-1; D perhaps matches TRBD1 (5 bases). The CDR3 contains 14 residues. With 3 bases removed from V and 2 bases from J, the gap between germline ends came to 10 bases. Germline CDR1 and CDR2: MDHEN and SYDVKM. Here the CDR3 DNA reads TGTGCCAGCAGTTTGAGGACATCCAACACTGAAGCTTTCTTT. As protein: CASSLRTSNTEAFF.

V usage is TRBV7-2 and J usage is TRBJ1-5; weak D call: TRBD1 (5 bases). CDR1 is SGHTA, CDR2 FQGNSA, per germline. Deletions cut 3 bases from V and 3 bases from J, with 12 bases between. The CDR3 covers 15 residues. CDR3 in DNA: TGTGCCAGCAGCTTTACCCAGGGCGCCAATCAGCCCCAGCATTTT. Its translation is CASSFTQGANQPQHF.

The chain is built from TRBV5-1 and TRBJ1-2, with TRBD1 matching 9 bases. There are 13 residues in the CDR3. Germline CDR1 and CDR2: SGHRS and YFSETQ. After removal of 4 bases from V and 5 bases from J, the junction contained 3 bases not matched to a gene. Here the CDR3 DNA reads TGCGCCAGCAGCGCAGGGACAGGGTATGGCTACACCTTC. This codes for CASSAGTGYGYTF.

J is TRBJ2-1 and V is TRBV2; 7 positions match TRBD2. The CDR3 totals 15 residues. V was clipped by 5 bases and J by 5 bases; unmatched bases: 9. CDR1 and CDR2 from the germline V gene are SNHLY and FYNNEI. CDR3 sequence reads: CASSPGTNLDNEQFF. The CDR3 bases are TGTGCCAGCAGTCCCGGGACTAACCTTGACAATGAGCAGTTCTTC. Full variable domain (remainder filled in from reference TRBV2 and TRBJ2-1): EPEVTQTPSHQVTQMGQEVILRCVPISNHLYFYWYRQILGQKVEFLVSFYNNEISEKSEIFDDQFSVERPDGSNFTLKIRSTKLEDSAMYFCASSPGTNLDNEQFFGPGTRLTVL.

This chain uses TRBV30 with TRBJ2-3; D remains ambiguous. The V gene's germline CDR1 is GTSNPN and CDR2 SVGIG (reference sequence). V lost 1 base and J 5 bases, leaving 10 bases between the germline ends. The CDR3 loop spans 13 amino acids. The CDR3 spells CAWSATYRDTQYF. CDR3 sequence (DNA): TGTGCCTGGAGTGCTACATACAGAGATACGCAGTATTTT.

CDR3 sequence (DNA): TGTGCCAGCGGAGGACAGGGGGTAGCCAAAAACATTCAGTACTTC. It translates to CASGGQGVAKNIQYF. The chain has TRBV27 and TRBJ2-4, with 10 bases aligning to TRBD1. The ends lost 8 bases at V and 0 bases at J; junction bases unmatched: 4. Germline V CDR1 and CDR2: MNHEY, SMNVEV (reference sequence). The CDR3 length is 15 residues.

The V gene is TRBV28, the J gene TRBJ1-5, with D possibly matching TRBD1 (5 bases). There are 16 residues in the CDR3. V was trimmed by 3 bases and J by 1 base, leaving 13 bases between them. Germline CDR1 and CDR2: MDHEN and SYDVKM. The CDR3 loop reads CASSFGGGGSNQPQHF. The CDR3 DNA is TGTGCCAGCAGTTTTGGCGGGGGAGGAAGCAATCAGCCCCAGCATTTT. Supplemented by reference TRBV28 and TRBJ1-5, the full variable domain reads DVKVTQSSRYLVKRTGEKVFLECVQDMDHENMFWYRQDPGLGLRLIYFSYDVKMKEKGDIPEGYSVSREKKERFSLILESASTNQTSMYLCASSFGGGGSNQPQHFGDGTRLSIL.

Concerning this clone: Other DNA sequences of this sample code for an identical CDR3. The chain combines TRBV7-2 with TRBJ2-7; TRBD2 is a possible D gene (6 bases). Deletions cut 5 bases from V and 2 bases from J, with 10 bases between. This CDR3 region has 13 residues. Germline CDR1 is SGHTA and CDR2 is FQGNSA. CDR3 bases: TGTGCCAGCAGCCTCGGGAGAACCTACGAGCAGTACTTC. The encoded protein is CASSLGRTYEQYF.

The chain combines TRBV5-8 with TRBJ1-1, with D hard to call. The V end lost 4 bases, the J end lost 5 bases, and 12 bases lay between the germline ends. The germline gives CDR1 SGHTS, CDR2 YDEGEE. The length of the CDR3 is 13 residues. Written as DNA, the CDR3 is TGTGCCAGCAGCAAGGACTCATCTACTGAAGCTTTCTTT. As protein: CASSKDSSTEAFF.

This CDR3 reads CAGDYRGNSPLHF. The CDR3 nucleotides are TGTGCCGGCGACTACAGGGGTAACTCACCCCTCCACTTT. The chain recombines TRBV30 with TRBJ1-6; TRBD1 matches at 7 bases. V was clipped by 8 bases and J by 10 bases; unmatched bases: 11. The CDR3 runs 13 residues. From germline, CDR1 is GTSNPN and CDR2 SVGIG (reference sequence).

V and J are TRBV7-3 and TRBJ2-7; 7 positions match TRBD1. Germline CDR1 reads SGHTA; CDR2 reads FQGTGA. The V segment lost 5 bases and the J segment 3 bases; nucleotides outside the gene matches: 4. The CDR3 spans 13 residues. In nucleotides, the CDR3 is TGTGCCAGCAGCCCAGGGGGTATCTACGAGCAGTACTTC. Protein: CASSPGGIYEQYF.

This chain links TRBV9 with TRBJ2-2, with D unclear. CDR3 length: 15 amino acids. Trimming removed 0 bases from V and 5 bases from J, with 11 bases in between. Germline CDR1 and CDR2: SGDLS and YYNGEE. CDR3 nucleotides: TGTGCCAGCAGCGTAGGGCAGAAACAGACCGGGGAGCTGTTTTTT. This encodes CASSVGQKQTGELFF.

The rearrangement uses TRBV5-1 and TRBJ2-7, with 10 bases that match TRBD1. There are 16 residues in the CDR3. The V segment lost 0 bases and the J segment 1 base; nucleotides outside the gene matches: 4. The germline CDR1 and CDR2 sequences are SGHRS and YFSETQ. In DNA, the CDR3 is TGCGCCAGCAGCTTGGAGCCGGGACAGGGGTCCTACGAGCAGTACTTC. This sequence encodes CASSLEPGQGSYEQYF.

The rearrangement joins TRBV5-4 to TRBJ2-1; TRBD1 agrees at 12 bases. V lost 4 bases to trimming and J lost 7 bases; unmatched junction nucleotides: 9. The CDR3 length is 16 residues. Germline V CDR1 and CDR2: SGHNT, YYREEE (reference sequence). CDR3 protein: CASSAGTGGWGNEQFF. The DNA for the CDR3 is TGTGCCAGCAGCGCCGGGACAGGGGGCTGGGGGAATGAGCAGTTCTTC.